This T cell receptor (beta chain) was documented in a study of blood T cell repertoires in COVID-19. Study summary: Whether acute or convalescent, the COVID-19 samples came from the United States, Italy and Spain. Sources were T cells, B-cell-depleted T cells, or PBMCs; the material itself was cDNA or gDNA.

Trimming took 1 base from V and 3 from J, leaving 12 bases between them. This CDR3 comprises 15 residues. Looked up from germline, CDR1 is LNHDA and CDR2 is SQIVND (reference sequence). Sequencing was performed with immunoSEQ multiplex PCR; in TCRdb, only in-frame clones are kept and a portion is missing. This sample has approximately 190,000 clones, with roughly 86% found just once. This clonotype was sampled from a woman aged 70-85 years with active or convalescent COVID-19. Sample: peripheral blood. V is TRBV19 and J is TRBJ1-1; D is undetermined. The CDR3 bases are TGTGCCAGTAGTATAGGAGGGCGAGCTGACACTGAAGCTTTCTTT. This translates into CASSIGGRADTEAFF. The full variable domain, completed using reference TRBV19 and TRBJ1-1, is DGGITQSPKYLFRKEGQNVTLSCEQNLNHDAMYWYRQDPGQGLRLIYYSQIVNDFQKGDIAEGYSVSREKKESFPLTVTSAQKNPTAFYLCASSIGGRADTEAFFGQGTRLTVV.